This entry concerns a single T cell receptor beta chain. The data stem from a study of shared clonotypes between healthy human individuals. CD45RO-negative CD8 cells positively selected for CCR7 made up the naive population, which excluded terminally differentiated effector memory CD45RA+ cells. CDR3 length: 12 residues. V was trimmed by 5 bases and J by 5 bases, leaving 7 bases between them. The V gene's germline CDR1 is MDHEN and CDR2 SYDVKM. Profiled with immunoSEQ multiplex PCR; TCRdb holds only in-frame clones, not every one. Of about 2,200,000 clones listed, roughly 91% are singletons. J is TRBJ2-1 and V is TRBV28; no clear D gene. This receptor was obtained from a man younger than 35 in good health. Some clones in this sample may be carry-over from other donors' samples. The specimen sequenced was naive CD8+ T cells from PBMCs. Here the CDR3 reads CASSPIDNEQFF. CDR3 DNA: TGTGCCAGCAGTCCGATCGACAATGAGCAGTTCTTC.